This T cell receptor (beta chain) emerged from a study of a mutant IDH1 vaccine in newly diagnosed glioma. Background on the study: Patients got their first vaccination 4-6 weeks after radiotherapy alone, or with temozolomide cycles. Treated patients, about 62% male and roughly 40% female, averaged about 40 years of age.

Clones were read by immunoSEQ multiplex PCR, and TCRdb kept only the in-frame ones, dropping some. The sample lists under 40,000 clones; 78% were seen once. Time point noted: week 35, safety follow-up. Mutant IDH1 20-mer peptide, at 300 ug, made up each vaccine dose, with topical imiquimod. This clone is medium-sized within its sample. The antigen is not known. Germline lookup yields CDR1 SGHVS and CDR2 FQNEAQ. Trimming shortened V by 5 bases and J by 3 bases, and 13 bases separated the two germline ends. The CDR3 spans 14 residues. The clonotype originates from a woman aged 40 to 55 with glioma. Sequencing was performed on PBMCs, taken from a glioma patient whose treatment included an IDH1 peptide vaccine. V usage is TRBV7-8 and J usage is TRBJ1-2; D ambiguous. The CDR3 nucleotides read TGTGCCAGCAGCCCCCCGGACGGGTACTATGGCTACACCTTC. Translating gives CASSPPDGYYGYTF.